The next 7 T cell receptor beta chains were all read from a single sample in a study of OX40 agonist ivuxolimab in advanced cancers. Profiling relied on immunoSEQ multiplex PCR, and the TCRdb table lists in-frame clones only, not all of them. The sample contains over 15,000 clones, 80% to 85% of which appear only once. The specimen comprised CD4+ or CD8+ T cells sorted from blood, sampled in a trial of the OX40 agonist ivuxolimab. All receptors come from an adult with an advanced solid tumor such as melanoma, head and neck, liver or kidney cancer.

The CDR3 region is CASSLELASGGYNEQFF. In DNA, the CDR3 is TGTGCCAGCAGCTTAGAGCTAGCATCGGGGGGTTACAATGAGCAGTTCTTC. The chain employs TRBV13 and TRBJ2-1, with 7 bases identical to TRBD2. This CDR3 spans 17 amino acids. V was pared by 1 base and J by 4 bases, with 10 bases of the junction left unmatched. Germline CDR1 PRHDT, CDR2 FYEKMQ (reference sequence).

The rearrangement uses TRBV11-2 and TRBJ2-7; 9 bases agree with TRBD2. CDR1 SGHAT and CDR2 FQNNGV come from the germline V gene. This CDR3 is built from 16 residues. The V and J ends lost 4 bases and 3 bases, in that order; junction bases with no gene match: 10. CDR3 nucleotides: TGTGCCAGCAGCTCAGTACTAGCGGGCTATGACTACGAGCAGTACTTC. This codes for CASSSVLAGYDYEQYF.

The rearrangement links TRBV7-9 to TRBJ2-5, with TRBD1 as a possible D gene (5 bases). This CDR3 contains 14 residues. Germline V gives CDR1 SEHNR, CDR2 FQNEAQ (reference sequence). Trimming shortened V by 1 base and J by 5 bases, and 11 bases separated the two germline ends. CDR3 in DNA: TGTGCCAGCAGCTTAGAAGGGGCTGGGGAGACCCAGTACTTC. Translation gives CASSLEGAGETQYF.

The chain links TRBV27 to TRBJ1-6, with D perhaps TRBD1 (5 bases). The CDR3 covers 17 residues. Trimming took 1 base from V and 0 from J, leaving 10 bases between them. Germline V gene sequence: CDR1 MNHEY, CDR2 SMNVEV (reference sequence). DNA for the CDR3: TGTGCCAGCAGTTTATGGGGCACCAGCTCCTATAATTCACCCCTCCACTTT. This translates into CASSLWGTSSYNSPLHF.

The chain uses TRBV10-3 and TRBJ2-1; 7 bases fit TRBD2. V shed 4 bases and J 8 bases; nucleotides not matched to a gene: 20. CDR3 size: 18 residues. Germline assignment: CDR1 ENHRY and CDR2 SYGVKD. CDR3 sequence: CAISVGLTSLIISHEQFF. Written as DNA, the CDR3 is TGTGCCATCAGTGTGGGCCTGACTAGCCTAATAATCAGCCATGAGCAGTTCTTC.

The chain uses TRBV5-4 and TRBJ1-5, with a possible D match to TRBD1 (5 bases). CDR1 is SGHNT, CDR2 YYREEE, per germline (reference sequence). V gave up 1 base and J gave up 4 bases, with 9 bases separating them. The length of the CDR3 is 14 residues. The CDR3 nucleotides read TGTGCCAGCAGCTTGCACGGGGGGAATCAGCCCCAGCATTTT. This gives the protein CASSLHGGNQPQHF.

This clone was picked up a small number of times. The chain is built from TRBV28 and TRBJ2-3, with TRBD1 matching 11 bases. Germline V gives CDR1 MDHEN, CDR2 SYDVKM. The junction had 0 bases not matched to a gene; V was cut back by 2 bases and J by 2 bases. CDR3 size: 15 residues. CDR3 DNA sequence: TGTGCCAGCAGTTTAGGACAGGGGGCCACAGATACGCAGTATTTT. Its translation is CASSLGQGATDTQYF.